This T cell receptor beta chain stems from a study of blood T cell repertoires in COVID-19. The study drew participants aged about 18 to 89 years from roughly 25 US areas. V lost 2 bases and J lost 2; bases outside the gene matches: 2. CDR1 LGHDT and CDR2 YNNKEL come from the germline V gene (reference sequence). The CDR3 spans 15 residues. Sequencing was performed with immunoSEQ multiplex PCR; in TCRdb, only in-frame clones are kept and a portion is missing. The sample lists about 170,000 clones, roughly 87% seen once, with 7% in the top ten. The chain carries TRBV3-1 (or the pseudogene TRBV3-2) and TRBJ1-3; TRBD1 agrees at 8 bases. This receptor was identified in a woman between 45 and 60 years old who had recovered from COVID-19. Sequences were obtained from PBMCs or T cells enriched from blood (not recorded which). The CDR3 protein is CASSQQTGAGNTIYF. The CDR3 coding sequence is TGTGCCAGCAGCCAACAGACAGGGGCTGGAAACACCATATATTTT.